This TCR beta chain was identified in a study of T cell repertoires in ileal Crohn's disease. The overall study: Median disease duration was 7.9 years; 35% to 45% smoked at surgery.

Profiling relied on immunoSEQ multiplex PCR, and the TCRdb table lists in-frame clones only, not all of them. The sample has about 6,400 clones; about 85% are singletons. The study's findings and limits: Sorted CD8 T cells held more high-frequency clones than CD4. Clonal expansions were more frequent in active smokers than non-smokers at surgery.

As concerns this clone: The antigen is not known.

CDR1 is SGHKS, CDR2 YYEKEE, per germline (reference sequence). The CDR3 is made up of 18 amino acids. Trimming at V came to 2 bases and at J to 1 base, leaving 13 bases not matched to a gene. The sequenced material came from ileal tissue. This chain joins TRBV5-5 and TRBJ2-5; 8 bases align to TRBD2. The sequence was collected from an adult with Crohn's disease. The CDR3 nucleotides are TGTGCCAGCAGCTTTCGTACAGCGGGAGATGGGGGCCAAGAGACCCAGTACTTC. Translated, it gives CASSFRTAGDGGQETQYF.